The 22 T cell receptor beta chains below all came from one sample that was sequenced in a study of identical twins (dated by TCRdb to about 2016). The method behind the library was 5' RACE. The reads were generated on an Illumina HiSeq 2000. TCRdb passed the public sequencing reads through fastp at Q25 and MiXCR, retaining productive beta sequences. Merged by CDR3 protein, the rows form single entries marked with the most common genes and DNA. For this sample there are 300,000 to 400,000 distinct CDR3 sequences; 9% to 15% appear just once. The top ten clonotypes cover more than 6% of the sample. These same data were also listed under a study on yellow fever vaccine responses in identical twins.

The sample consisted of CD8+ T cells sorted from blood. Receptors originate from a woman aged 18 to 35 in good health.

This chain links TRBV7-9 with TRBJ2-7; 8 nucleotides align to TRBD1. J was trimmed by 3 bases and V by 7 bases; bases with no gene match: 5. The CDR3 contains 13 residues. The germline V gene encodes CDR1 SEHNR and CDR2 FQNEAQ (reference sequence). The CDR3, as DNA: TGTGCCAGCACCGCGACAGGGGACTACGAGCAGTACTTC. Translating gives CASTATGDYEQYF.

This rearrangement joins TRBV3-1 to TRBJ2-7; unclear D gene. The germline CDR1 and CDR2 sequences are LGHDT and YNNKEL (reference sequence). V lost 1 base, J lost 2 bases, and 12 bases lay in between. This CDR3 region has 15 residues. In nucleotides, the CDR3 is TGTGCCAGCAGCCAAGGTGTTGGCTTCACCTACGAGCAGTACTTC. Encoded protein: CASSQGVGFTYEQYF.

This clonotype was observed a few times. The gene calls are TRBV27 and TRBJ2-1; either TRBD1 or TRBD2 may fit D (6 bases each). The CDR3 extends over 17 amino acids. Trimming removed 5 bases from V and 4 bases from J, with 21 bases in between. Germline V gene sequence: CDR1 MNHEY, CDR2 SMNVEV (reference sequence). The CDR3 loop is CASSTPSGARGYNEQFF. CDR3 sequence (DNA): TGTGCCAGCAGTACCCCCTCGGGGGCTCGTGGGTACAATGAGCAGTTCTTC.

This clonotype was recorded many times. The chain couples TRBV27 to TRBJ2-2; 9 bases are shared with TRBD1. From germline, CDR1 is MNHEY and CDR2 SMNVEV (reference sequence). The junction had 13 bases not matched to a gene; V was cut back by 5 bases and J by 0 bases. The CDR3 loop spans 19 amino acids. Here the CDR3 DNA reads TGTGCCAGCAGTCTTACAACCTACGGGACAGGGCCGAACACCGGGGAGCTGTTTTTT. Amino acids: CASSLTTYGTGPNTGELFF.

This clonotype has more than one count but fewer than ten. The chain carries TRBV7-9 and TRBJ1-2; 7 nucleotides line up with TRBD1. The CDR3 spans 15 residues. Germline V lookup: CDR1 SEHNR, CDR2 FQNEAQ (reference sequence). The trim removed 3 bases at V and 0 bases at J, leaving 4 bases unmatched. CDR3 DNA sequence: TGTGCCAGCAGCTTCGAAGGGGGCCCTAACTATGGCTACACCTTC. This translates into CASSFEGGPNYGYTF.

V usage is TRBV28 and J usage is TRBJ2-1; 9 nucleotides line up with TRBD2. Looked up from germline, CDR1 is MDHEN and CDR2 is SYDVKM. V trimming: 6 bases; J trimming: 9 bases; junction bases outside the gene matches: 6. The CDR3 length is 13 residues. This CDR3 is CASSMAGGPEQFF. The CDR3 DNA follows: TGTGCCAGCAGCATGGCGGGAGGGCCTGAGCAGTTCTTC.

V gene TRBV10-3 combines with J gene TRBJ2-3, with 7 nucleotides matching TRBD2. Germline-derived CDR1 and CDR2 are ENHRY and SYGVKD. V was pared by 5 bases and J by 0 bases, with 5 bases of the junction left unmatched. The CDR3 consists of 15 residues. CDR3 in DNA: TGTGCCATCAGTCAAGCGGGAACTAGCACAGATACGCAGTATTTT. Translation gives CAISQAGTSTDTQYF.

The sample holds a few counts of this clonotype. This chain links TRBV4-2 with TRBJ2-5; 14 positions match TRBD2. The CDR3 runs to 18 residues. CDR1 is LGHNA and CDR2 is YNFKEQ in the germline V gene. V gave up 3 bases and J gave up 0 bases; unmatched junction bases: 6. CDR3 DNA sequence: TGTGCCAGCAGCCACTCGGGACTAGCGGGAGAGTACCAAGAGACCCAGTACTTC. Protein product: CASSHSGLAGEYQETQYF.

CDR3 DNA sequence: TGTGCCAGCAGCTTAGCTGGCAGCTTCTACGAGCAGTACGTC. Translating gives CASSLAGSFYEQYV. The chain recombines TRBV7-9 with TRBJ2-7, with unresolved D. From germline, CDR1 is SEHNR and CDR2 FQNEAQ (reference sequence). V was trimmed by 0 bases and J by 3 bases, leaving 9 bases between them. CDR3 length: 14 amino acids.

The chain has TRBV12-3 or TRBV12-4 and TRBJ2-1; no clear D. This CDR3 has 12 amino acids. V gave up 3 bases and J gave up 6 bases, with 6 bases separating them. The CDR3 spells CASSFNPNEQFF. As DNA, the CDR3 is TGTGCCAGCAGTTTTAACCCCAATGAGCAGTTCTTC.

V is TRBV28 and J is TRBJ2-3; D may be TRBD2 (6 bases). Trimming shortened V by 5 bases and J by 5 bases, and 14 bases separated the two germline ends. Germline V lookup: CDR1 MDHEN, CDR2 SYDVKM. CDR3 length: 14 residues. In DNA, the CDR3 is TGTGCCAGCAGTCCGGGACTTGAATTAGATACGCAGTATTTT. Its protein product is CASSPGLELDTQYF.

V gene TRBV7-9 combines with J gene TRBJ2-3, with 7 bases aligning to TRBD1. Germline V lookup: CDR1 SEHNR, CDR2 FQNEAQ (reference sequence). The V segment lost 7 bases and the J segment 6 bases; nucleotides outside the gene matches: 4. CDR3 size: 12 residues. DNA of the CDR3: TGTGCCAGCAACACAGGGGCGGATACGCAGTATTTT. Translating gives CASNTGADTQYF.

This chain connects TRBV25-1 to TRBJ1-3; D remains unclear. Trimming removed 4 bases at V and 3 bases at J, with 1 base between. The CDR3 spans 11 residues. Looked up from germline, CDR1 is MGHDK and CDR2 is SYGVNS. DNA for the CDR3: TGTGCCAGCAGTGTTGGAAACACCATATATTTT. It specifies CASSVGNTIYF.

This sequence joins TRBV10-1 and TRBJ2-3; 9 nucleotides align to TRBD2. J lost 5 bases, V lost 1 base, and 4 bases had no gene match. Germline V CDR1 and CDR2: WNHNN, SYGVQD (reference sequence). This CDR3 has 15 residues. The CDR3 bases are TGCGCCAGCAGTGAGTTAGCGGGAGTTGAAGATACGCAGTATTTT. This encodes CASSELAGVEDTQYF.

CDR3 nucleotide sequence: TGTGCCAGCAGTGAAAGGGACAGCCCTGTTTATGAGCAGTTCTTC. Protein sequence: CASSERDSPVYEQFF. The chain joins TRBV2 to TRBJ2-1; 7 positions match TRBD1. Germline V gene data show CDR1 as SNHLY and CDR2 as FYNNEI. The CDR3 is made up of 15 amino acids. The J segment lost 8 bases and the V segment lost 2 bases, leaving 9 bases of the junction unmatched. Full variable domain (rest looked up from reference TRBV2 and TRBJ2-1): EPEVTQTPSHQVTQMGQEVILRCVPISNHLYFYWYRQILGQKVEFLVSFYNNEISEKSEIFDDQFSVERPDGSNFTLKIRSTKLEDSAMYFCASSERDSPVYEQFFGPGTRLTVL.

The chain joins TRBV12-3 or TRBV12-4 to TRBJ2-1; 10 nucleotides agree with TRBD2. The CDR3 length is 14 residues. V was pared by 1 base and J by 9 bases, with 3 bases of the junction left unmatched. As DNA, the CDR3 is TGTGCCAGCAGTTTAGGGGGACTAGCGAGTGAGCAGTTCTTC. Residues: CASSLGGLASEQFF.

This clonotype occurred a few times. The rearrangement links TRBV7-8 to TRBJ2-2; D is ambiguous. V gave up 2 bases and J gave up 2 bases, with 9 bases separating them. The germline V gene has CDR1 SGHVS and CDR2 FQNEAQ. The CDR3 totals 15 residues. This CDR3 reads CASSLRVANTGELFF. CDR3 bases: TGTGCCAGCAGCTTAAGGGTCGCCAACACCGGGGAGCTGTTTTTT.

This clonotype was seen many times. The rearrangement uses TRBV12-3 or TRBV12-4 and TRBJ2-1; D gene uncertain. Trimming shortened V by 4 bases and J by 8 bases, and 12 bases separated the two germline ends. The CDR3 spans 13 residues. The CDR3 region has the DNA TGTGCCAGCAGTTCCCCCGGTGCCCATGAGCAGTTCTTC. Its protein is CASSSPGAHEQFF.

The V call is TRBV13, the J call TRBJ2-3; the D gene is possibly TRBD2 (5 bases). This CDR3 is built from 14 residues. Germline-derived CDR1 and CDR2 are PRHDT and FYEKMQ (reference sequence). The V and J ends lost 5 bases and 10 bases respectively, with 19 bases between them. In DNA, the CDR3 is TGTGCCAGCAGCCCCGGACTGAACTCGGCTGCGCAGTATTTT. Protein product: CASSPGLNSAAQYF. Using reference TRBV13 and TRBJ2-3 for the parts outside the CDR3, the full variable domain is AAGVIQSPRHLIKEKRETATLKCYPIPRHDTVYWYQQGPGQDPQFLISFYEKMQSDKGSIPDRFSAQQFSDYHSELNMSSLELGDSALYFCASSPGLNSAAQYFGPGTRLTVL.

This clonotype was seen only a few times. The J gene is TRBJ2-5, the V gene TRBV2, with a possible D match to TRBD2 (5 bases). This CDR3 has 13 amino acids. Germline V gene sequence: CDR1 SNHLY, CDR2 FYNNEI. Trimming removed 7 bases from V and 5 bases from J, with 14 bases in between. The CDR3 nucleotides are TGTGCCAGCACCGGGTCGGCTAGCGAGACCCAGTACTTC. Translation gives CASTGSASETQYF.

This clonotype was counted at least ten times. The genes are TRBV20-1 and TRBJ1-1; the D gene is possibly TRBD1 (5 bases). The CDR3 runs 13 residues. The germline CDR1 and CDR2 sequences are DFQATT and SNEGSKA (reference sequence). V was cut by 8 bases and J by 4 bases, with 17 bases left in between. The CDR3 spells CSSPGQGITEAFF. CDR3 sequence (DNA): TGCAGTTCCCCTGGGCAGGGTATCACTGAAGCTTTCTTT.

This clonotype was counted at least ten times. This chain links TRBV15 with TRBJ2-2; TRBD2 might be the D (5 bases). The V gene lost 5 bases and the J gene lost 5 bases, with 9 bases spanning the gap. This CDR3 has 13 amino acids. Germline V gene lookup returns CDR1 LNHNV and CDR2 YYDKDF (reference sequence). The CDR3 region is CATSEGRTGELFF. The CDR3, as DNA: TGTGCCACCAGCGAGGGAAGAACCGGGGAGCTGTTTTTT.